Below are 18 T cell receptor beta chains sequenced from a single sample in a study of CD8 T cells in Susac syndrome. RNA totalling roughly 0.45 to 1 ug underwent reverse transcription with random hexamers. MiXCR was run by TCRdb on the immunoSEQ multiplex PCR reads, yielding one entry per CDR3 protein. The repertoire holds 130,000 to 150,000 distinct CDR3 sequences, roughly 94% seen once, with over 0.07% in the top ten. Sequencing was performed on CD4+ T cells from PBMCs. These receptors all stem from a human donor in good health.

The V gene is TRBV15, the J gene TRBJ2-7, with 14 bases aligning to TRBD2. From germline, CDR1 is LNHNV and CDR2 YYDKDF (reference sequence). V shed 1 base, J shed 5 bases, and the junction held 1 base outside the gene matches. The CDR3 is 15 residues long. CDR3 DNA: TGTGCCACCAGCAGAGGGGGACTAGCGGGGGACGAGCAGTACTTC. Protein: CATSRGGLAGDEQYF.

The V and J genes are TRBV10-3 and TRBJ2-5; possibly TRBD1 for D (5 bases). This CDR3 contains 16 residues. Germline CDR1 and CDR2: ENHRY and SYGVKD. With 3 bases removed from V and 5 bases from J, the gap between germline ends came to 19 bases. The CDR3 sequence: CAISDPRRQGMETQYF. CDR3 nucleotide sequence: TGTGCCATCAGTGACCCCCGAAGGCAGGGCATGGAGACCCAGTACTTC.

The gene calls are TRBV2 and TRBJ2-5, with D unresolved. The CDR3 loop spans 12 amino acids. V was pared by 3 bases and J by 4 bases, with 6 bases between. Germline loops: CDR1 SNHLY, CDR2 FYNNEI. Here the CDR3 DNA reads TGTGCCAGCAGTGAGGACCCAGAGACCCAGTACTTC. Its translation is CASSEDPETQYF.

V gene TRBV20-1 combines with J gene TRBJ2-7; D may correspond to TRBD1 or TRBD2 (5 bases each). Trimming took off 5 bases at V and 4 bases at J, with 18 bases between the two ends. Germline CDR1 reads DFQATT; CDR2 reads SNEGSKA (reference sequence). The CDR3 spans 14 residues. The CDR3 is CSAPDTRVSYEQYF. The CDR3 nucleotides are TGCAGTGCTCCGGACACGAGGGTTTCGTACGAGCAGTACTTC.

The rearrangement joins TRBV12-3 or TRBV12-4 to TRBJ1-2; D possibly corresponds to TRBD1 (5 bases). The V end lost 6 bases, the J end lost 8 bases, and 19 bases lay between the germline ends. The CDR3 length is 14 residues. CDR3 DNA: TGTGCCAGCAGCTATAAACCAGGGTCCGGGGGCTACACCTTC. Encoded protein: CASSYKPGSGGYTF.

The chain carries TRBV12-3 or TRBV12-4 and TRBJ1-2; possible D gene TRBD1, 6 bases. The length of the CDR3 is 14 residues. V shed 7 bases and J shed 8 bases, with 20 bases lying between them. The CDR3 sequence: CASKGGSLLGGYTF. The CDR3 coding sequence is TGTGCCAGCAAGGGGGGGAGCCTCCTGGGCGGCTACACCTTC.

This clonotype was seen once. The chain employs TRBV5-4 and TRBJ1-1; unclear D gene. CDR3 length: 13 amino acids. The germline V gene encodes CDR1 SGHNT and CDR2 YYREEE (reference sequence). V dropped 2 bases and J dropped 1 base, with 6 bases sitting between them. In DNA, the CDR3 is TGTGCCAGCAGCTTAAACTGGAACACTGAAGCTTTCTTT. It yields the protein CASSLNWNTEAFF.

The chain carries TRBV2 and TRBJ2-7; no clear D. Germline assignment: CDR1 SNHLY and CDR2 FYNNEI. V was pared by 5 bases and J by 1 base, with 12 bases between. This CDR3 contains 14 residues. In DNA form, the CDR3 reads TGTGCCAGCAGTTCCCGGCCGACATCCTACGAGCAGTACTTC. Residues: CASSSRPTSYEQYF.

The chain links TRBV3-1 to TRBJ1-1; no clear D gene. V was pared by 0 bases and J by 3 bases, with 2 bases between. This CDR3 is 12 amino acids long. Germline loops: CDR1 LGHDT, CDR2 YNNKEL (reference sequence). CDR3 residues: CASSQEHTEAFF. The CDR3 nucleotides are TGTGCCAGCAGCCAAGAGCACACTGAAGCTTTCTTT.

CDR3 residues: CASSLAGGYTQYF. CDR3 nucleotides: TGCGCCAGCAGCTTAGCAGGAGGATATACGCAGTATTTT. The chain carries TRBV5-1 and TRBJ2-3; a weak D match, TRBD2 (5 bases). CDR3 length equals 13 residues. Between the trimmed V and J ends, which lost 2 bases and 7 bases, there was a span of 11 bases. Looked up from germline, CDR1 is SGHRS and CDR2 is YFSETQ.

V and J are TRBV5-4 and TRBJ2-7; TRBD2 matches 10 bases. CDR3 length equals 15 residues. Germline V gene lookup returns CDR1 SGHNT and CDR2 YYREEE (reference sequence). V dropped 1 base and J dropped 6; count of bases not matched to a gene: 7. The CDR3 nucleotides read TGTGCCAGCAGCTTGCTAGGTCTAGCGGGAGTCGAGCAGTACTTC. As protein: CASSLLGLAGVEQYF.

The chain is built from TRBV4-1 and TRBJ2-1; 8 nucleotides match TRBD2. V trimming: 5 bases; J trimming: 5 bases; junction bases outside the gene matches: 11. CDR3 length: 16 residues. Germline V lookup: CDR1 MGHRA, CDR2 YSYEKL. The CDR3 protein is CASSSTYGRGDNEQFF. The CDR3 bases are TGCGCCAGCAGCTCGACTTACGGGAGGGGCGACAATGAGCAGTTCTTC.

The chain joins TRBV30 to TRBJ1-2, with 7 bases fitting TRBD1. Germline V gene data show CDR1 as GTSNPN and CDR2 as SVGIG (reference sequence). CDR3 length equals 14 residues. Trimming removed 2 bases from V and 3 bases from J; junction bases left unmatched: 6. The CDR3 sequence: CAWSRPGGDYGYTF. The DNA for the CDR3 is TGTGCCTGGAGTAGACCAGGGGGGGACTATGGCTACACCTTC. Full variable domain (missing parts from reference TRBV30 and TRBJ1-2): SQTIHQWPATLVQPVGSPLSLECTVEGTSNPNLYWYRQAAGRGLQLLFYSVGIGQISSEVPQNLSASRPQDRQFILSSKKLLLSDSGFYLCAWSRPGGDYGYTFGSGTRLTVV.

This chain connects TRBV7-6 to TRBJ2-3; TRBD2 might be the D (6 bases). This CDR3 has 17 residues. V was trimmed by 5 bases and J by 4 bases, leaving 22 bases between them. Germline V lookup: CDR1 SGHVS, CDR2 FNYEAQ. In DNA, the CDR3 is TGTGCCAGCAGCCCATTGGCGGCGGGACGATCGGCAGATACGCAGTATTTT. Its protein is CASSPLAAGRSADTQYF.

The chain has TRBV20-1 and TRBJ1-1; TRBD1 might be the D (5 bases). Germline V gene data show CDR1 as DFQATT and CDR2 as SNEGSKA (reference sequence). Trimming removed 6 bases at V and 10 bases at J, with 21 bases between. There are 13 residues in the CDR3. The CDR3 is CSARKGKVEGAFF. The CDR3 DNA is TGCAGTGCCAGGAAGGGGAAGGTTGAGGGAGCTTTCTTT.

The chain is built from TRBV6-1 and TRBJ1-1; D uncertain. Germline CDR1 reads MNHNS; CDR2 reads SASEGT. The CDR3 spans 15 residues. V was pared by 4 bases and J by 1 base, with 13 bases between. CDR3 sequence (DNA): TGTGCCAGCAGTGGTGTGGTCAGGAGGAACACTGAAGCTTTCTTT. As protein: CASSGVVRRNTEAFF.

This chain links TRBV7-3 with TRBJ1-2; D remains unclear. Per germline, CDR1 SGHTA and CDR2 FQGTGA. Trimming pared 2 bases from V and 6 bases from J, leaving 10 bases between. This CDR3 has 13 residues. CDR3 coding DNA: TGTGCCAGCAGCTTATTAGGGTCCGATGGCTACACCTTC. This translates into CASSLLGSDGYTF.

The chain joins TRBV15 to TRBJ2-7; D perhaps matches TRBD2 (5 bases). V dropped 1 base and J dropped 7 bases, with 14 bases sitting between them. The CDR3 length is 14 residues. Germline V gene lookup returns CDR1 LNHNV and CDR2 YYDKDF (reference sequence). The chain's CDR3 is CATSRAGTSGEQYF. In DNA, the CDR3 is TGTGCCACCAGCAGAGCCGGTACGTCGGGGGAGCAGTACTTC.